One sample yielded the 22 T cell receptor beta chains listed below, sequenced in a study of T cell responses to AZD1222 COVID-19 vaccine. Sequenced by immunoSEQ multiplex PCR; TCRdb stores in-frame clones only, minus some. Altogether roughly 100,000 clones are present, about 90% being singletons, with the ten largest covering 10%. The material sequenced was peripheral blood, taken 28 days after the second AZD1222 dose. The source is an adult who received the AZD1222 COVID-19 vaccine.

The table lists this clone with a count of one. The genes are TRBV19 and TRBJ1-1; D unclear. Between the trimmed V and J ends, which lost 5 bases and 1 base, there was a span of 11 bases. The germline gives CDR1 LNHDA, CDR2 SQIVND (reference sequence). This CDR3 contains 14 residues. This CDR3 reads CASSDPPGNTEAFF. In nucleotides, the CDR3 is TGTGCCAGTAGTGACCCGCCGGGGAACACTGAAGCTTTCTTT.

This rearrangement joins TRBV6-5 to TRBJ1-1; D is possibly TRBD1 (6 bases). V lost 8 bases and J 1 base, leaving 11 bases between the germline ends. The germline V gene has CDR1 MNHEY and CDR2 SVGAGI. There are 13 residues in the CDR3. The CDR3 coding sequence is TGTGCCAGCGAAGAGGACAGGAACACTGAAGCTTTCTTT. This translates into CASEEDRNTEAFF.

The chain combines TRBV5-4 with TRBJ1-1, with 9 bases matching TRBD1. The CDR3 extends over 16 amino acids. Germline CDR1 is SGHNT and CDR2 is YYREEE (reference sequence). V was clipped by 4 bases and J by 0 bases; unmatched bases: 7. Written as DNA, the CDR3 is TGTGCCAGCAGCCCAGGACAGGGGCAAGTGAACACTGAAGCTTTCTTT. This translates into CASSPGQGQVNTEAFF.

This clone showed up just once. This chain links TRBV12-3 or TRBV12-4 with TRBJ1-1, with D perhaps matching TRBD1 (5 bases). V gave up 6 bases and J gave up 4 bases, with 6 bases separating them. This CDR3 has 11 residues. As DNA, the CDR3 is TGTGCCAGCAGCGGGGGCACTGAAGCTTTCTTT. Protein product: CASSGGTEAFF.

The V and J genes are TRBV28 and TRBJ2-7, with 7 nucleotides matching TRBD1. This CDR3 is 16 amino acids long. Trimming took 3 bases from V and 6 from J; bases not matched to a gene: 14. The V gene's germline CDR1 is MDHEN and CDR2 SYDVKM. Here the CDR3 reads CASSFHSGTAHPEQYF. In DNA form, the CDR3 reads TGTGCCAGCAGTTTCCACTCCGGGACAGCCCATCCCGAGCAGTACTTC.

The V call is TRBV19, the J call TRBJ1-1, with D maybe TRBD1 (6 bases). Germline V gene sequence: CDR1 LNHDA, CDR2 SQIVND (reference sequence). This CDR3 region has 13 residues. V shed 8 bases and J shed 2 bases, with 12 bases lying between them. The CDR3 protein is CASGYRDNTEAFF. CDR3 DNA: TGTGCCAGTGGATACAGGGATAACACTGAAGCTTTCTTT.

The CDR3 DNA is TGTGCCAGCAGTCGTTTAGGGGCCAACGTCCTGACTTTC. It specifies CASSRLGANVLTF. The chain employs TRBV6-5 and TRBJ2-6; no reliable D call. The germline V gene encodes CDR1 MNHEY and CDR2 SVGAGI. V shed 5 bases and J shed 4 bases, with 6 bases lying between them. CDR3 size: 13 residues.

The rearrangement uses TRBV28 and TRBJ2-1; TRBD2 is a possible D gene (5 bases). The CDR3 length is 13 residues. The V gene's germline CDR1 is MDHEN and CDR2 SYDVKM. The germline V and J ends were trimmed by 5 bases and 4 bases, with 9 bases remaining between them. CDR3 nucleotide sequence: TGTGCCAGCAGTATAGCGAAATACAATGAGCAGTTCTTC. As protein: CASSIAKYNEQFF.

The gene calls are TRBV2 and TRBJ2-7; D could derive from TRBD1 or TRBD2 (5 bases each). The CDR3 covers 15 residues. With 2 bases removed from V and 3 bases from J, the gap between germline ends came to 14 bases. In germline, CDR1 is SNHLY, CDR2 FYNNEI. The CDR3 region has the DNA TGTGCCAGCAGTGAAAAGCCGGGACGGAACTACGAGCAGTACTTC. Encoded protein: CASSEKPGRNYEQYF.

In this sample, this clone turned up a few times. The CDR3 nucleotides are TGTGCCTGGAGCCCGGCGGGGAAGCAGTACTTC. Protein product: CAWSPAGKQYF. The V and J genes are TRBV30 and TRBJ2-7; possible D gene TRBD2, 6 bases. In germline, CDR1 is GTSNPN, CDR2 SVGIG (reference sequence). Trimming removed 3 bases at V and 8 bases at J, with 11 bases between. The CDR3 sequence is 11 residues long.

This clone was counted between two and nine times. The rearrangement links TRBV9 to TRBJ2-2; 7 nucleotides agree with TRBD2. Germline values: CDR1 SGDLS, CDR2 YYNGEE. This CDR3 has 18 amino acids. After removal of 4 bases from V and 1 base from J, the junction contained 13 bases not matched to a gene. The CDR3 loop reads CASSSRGDLERNTGELFF. The CDR3 bases are TGTGCCAGCAGCTCTCGGGGGGATCTGGAACGGAACACCGGGGAGCTGTTTTTT. Full variable domain (rest looked up from reference TRBV9 and TRBJ2-2): DSGVTQTPKHLITATGQRVTLRCSPRSGDLSVYWYQQSLDQGLQFLIQYYNGEERAKGNILERFSAQQFPDLHSELNLSSLELGDSALYFCASSSRGDLERNTGELFFGEGSRLTVL.

V usage is TRBV7-8 and J usage is TRBJ2-3; 12 bases agree with TRBD2. Germline-derived CDR1 and CDR2 are SGHVS and FQNEAQ. J was trimmed by 2 bases and V by 6 bases; bases with no gene match: 12. The CDR3 has 18 residues. The CDR3 loop is CASSATSGGSPFTDTQYF. The CDR3 nucleotides are TGTGCCAGCAGTGCTACTAGCGGGGGGTCCCCGTTCACAGATACGCAGTATTTT. Complete variable domain (other parts from reference TRBV7-8 and TRBJ2-3): GAGVSQSPRYKVAKRGQDVALRCDPISGHVSLFWYQQALGQGPEFLTYFQNEAQLDKSGLPSDRFFAERPEGSVSTLKIQRTQQEDSAVYLCASSATSGGSPFTDTQYFGPGTRLTVL.

The chain is built from TRBV5-4 and TRBJ1-1; D remains unclear. CDR1 SGHNT and CDR2 YYREEE come from the germline V gene (reference sequence). Trimming stripped 0 bases from V and 6 bases from J, with 3 bases between. This CDR3 is built from 11 residues. The DNA for the CDR3 is TGTGCCAGCAGCTTGGGATCTGAAGCTTTCTTT. Protein product: CASSLGSEAFF.

This chain connects TRBV6-1 to TRBJ1-2; D is ambiguous. Deletions cut 1 base from V and 2 bases from J, with 11 bases between. The germline V gene encodes CDR1 MNHNS and CDR2 SASEGT. The CDR3 length is 15 residues. The chain's CDR3 is CASSEVQVLNYGYTF. The CDR3 nucleotides are TGTGCCAGCAGTGAAGTCCAGGTTCTGAACTATGGCTACACCTTC.

The rearrangement uses TRBV5-6 and TRBJ2-1; D is unresolved. V was pared by 0 bases and J by 8 bases, with 6 bases between. The CDR3 runs to 12 residues. Germline-derived CDR1 and CDR2 are SGHDT and YYEEEE. The chain's CDR3 is CASSLGGHEQFF. CDR3 sequence (DNA): TGTGCCAGCAGCTTGGGAGGACATGAGCAGTTCTTC. Drawing the rest from reference TRBV5-6 and TRBJ2-1, the complete variable domain is DAGVTQSPTHLIKTRGQQVTLRCSPKSGHDTVSWYQQALGQGPQFIFQYYEEEERQRGNFPDRFSGHQFPNYSSELNVNALLLGDSALYLCASSLGGHEQFFGPGTRLTVL.

V and J are TRBV10-3 and TRBJ2-3; 10 nucleotides line up with TRBD2. J lost 3 bases, V lost 9 bases, and 3 bases had no gene match. The CDR3 sequence is 13 residues long. Germline V gene lookup returns CDR1 ENHRY and CDR2 SYGVKD. The CDR3 is CAITSGKTDTQYF. CDR3 sequence (DNA): TGTGCCATTACTAGCGGGAAAACAGATACGCAGTATTTT.

The chain uses TRBV10-3 and TRBJ1-6, with TRBD1 matching 7 bases. This CDR3 spans 15 amino acids. From germline, CDR1 is ENHRY and CDR2 SYGVKD. The V segment lost 6 bases and the J segment 7 bases; nucleotides outside the gene matches: 9. The CDR3 loop reads CAISETGMGNSPLHF. CDR3 DNA sequence: TGTGCCATCAGCGAGACAGGGATGGGGAATTCACCCCTCCACTTT.

This clone was observed a handful of times. V usage is TRBV11-3 and J usage is TRBJ2-1; no firm D call. This CDR3 region has 16 residues. Germline CDR1 and CDR2: SGHNT and YENEEA. The V and J ends lost 4 bases and 6 bases respectively, with 19 bases between them. The CDR3 is CASSSDGPRTSNEQFF. In nucleotides, the CDR3 is TGTGCCAGCAGCTCAGATGGCCCTAGGACGTCCAATGAGCAGTTCTTC.

The J gene is TRBJ1-4, the V gene TRBV9, with D possibly being TRBD1 (6 bases). V lost 0 bases to trimming and J lost 4 bases, with 10 bases between them. In germline, CDR1 is SGDLS, CDR2 YYNGEE. This CDR3 spans 15 amino acids. CDR3 nucleotide sequence: TGTGCCAGCAGCGTAGAGGACAGCGTTAATGAAAAACTGTTTTTT. Amino acid sequence: CASSVEDSVNEKLFF.

This clone turned up a few times. V is TRBV11-2 and J is TRBJ2-3; 9 bases line up with TRBD1. The CDR3 runs to 16 residues. The J segment lost 7 bases and the V segment lost 3 bases, leaving 11 bases of the junction unmatched. Germline CDR1 SGHAT, CDR2 FQNNGV. The CDR3 DNA sequence: TGTGCCAGCAGCTTTTTGGCGACAGGGGGTCAATATACGCAGTATTTT. The encoded protein is CASSFLATGGQYTQYF.

This clone is a singleton in its sample. V is TRBV19 and J is TRBJ2-2; D call uncertain. V gave up 7 bases and J gave up 0 bases, with 21 bases separating them. Germline CDR1 is LNHDA and CDR2 is SQIVND (reference sequence). This CDR3 has 18 amino acids. This CDR3 reads CASTYPRADLPNTGELFF. The CDR3 DNA is TGTGCCAGTACCTACCCTCGGGCTGACCTCCCGAACACCGGGGAGCTGTTTTTT. Variable domain in full (rest from reference TRBV19 and TRBJ2-2): DGGITQSPKYLFRKEGQNVTLSCEQNLNHDAMYWYRQDPGQGLRLIYYSQIVNDFQKGDIAEGYSVSREKKESFPLTVTSAQKNPTAFYLCASTYPRADLPNTGELFFGEGSRLTVL.

The V gene is TRBV29-1, the J gene TRBJ2-7; TRBD1 matches 9 bases. The trim removed 6 bases at V and 5 bases at J, leaving 5 bases unmatched. Germline CDR1 SQVTM, CDR2 ANQGSEA. The CDR3 is 12 residues long. The CDR3 DNA follows: TGCAGCGTAGGGACAGGGAACCACGAGCAGTACTTC. Protein sequence: CSVGTGNHEQYF.